This T cell receptor beta chain was recovered during a study of blood T cell repertoires in COVID-19. Study at large: Acute and convalescent COVID-19 specimens originated in the United States, Italy and Spain. PBMCs, B-cell-depleted T cells, or T cells provided the cDNA or gDNA that made up the material.

Germline values: CDR1 SGHTA, CDR2 FQGNSA. The CDR3 covers 14 residues. V trimming: 5 bases; J trimming: 8 bases; junction bases outside the gene matches: 8. The authors' processing: Quantification of nucleated cells was approximated via reference gene primer amplification. Assay used: immunoSEQ multiplex PCR; TCRdb lists only in-frame clones, some missing. The D gene and trimming were derived from the DNA, and the V and J assignments and clone size from that table. The sample has approximately 530,000 clones, about 89% seen once. This TCR was sampled from a woman aged 45 to 65 with COVID-19, enrolled during active disease. This chain links TRBV7-2 with TRBJ1-4; 7 bases fit TRBD1. The sample comprised peripheral blood. Here the CDR3 DNA reads TGTGCCAGCAGCCGGGACAGAGTGTACGAAAAACTGTTTTTT. Protein sequence: CASSRDRVYEKLFF.